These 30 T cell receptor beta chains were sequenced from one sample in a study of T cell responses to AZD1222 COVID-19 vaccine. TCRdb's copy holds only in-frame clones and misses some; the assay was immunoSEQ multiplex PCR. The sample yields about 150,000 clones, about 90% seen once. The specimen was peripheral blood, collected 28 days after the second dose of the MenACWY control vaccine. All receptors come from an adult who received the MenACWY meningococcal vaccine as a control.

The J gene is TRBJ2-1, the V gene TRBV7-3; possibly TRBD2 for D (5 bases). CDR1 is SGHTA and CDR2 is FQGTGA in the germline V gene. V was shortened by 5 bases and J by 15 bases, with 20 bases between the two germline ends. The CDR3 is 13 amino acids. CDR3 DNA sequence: TGTGCCAGCAGCCAGGCCGGGGAAAAACCCCCGTTCTTC. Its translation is CASSQAGEKPPFF.

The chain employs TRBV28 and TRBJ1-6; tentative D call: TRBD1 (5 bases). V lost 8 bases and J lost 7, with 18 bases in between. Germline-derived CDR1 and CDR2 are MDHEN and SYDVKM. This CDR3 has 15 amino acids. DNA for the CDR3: TGTGCCAGCCTCACCGTCGGGGGGAGGAATTCACCCCTCCACTTT. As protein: CASLTVGGRNSPLHF.

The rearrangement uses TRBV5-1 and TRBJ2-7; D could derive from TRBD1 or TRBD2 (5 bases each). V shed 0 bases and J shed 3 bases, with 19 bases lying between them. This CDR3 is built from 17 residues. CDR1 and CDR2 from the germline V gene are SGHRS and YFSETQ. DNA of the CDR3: TGCGCCAGCAGCTTGGTTCCGGGTTTGGGGGTGAACTACGAGCAGTACTTC. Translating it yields CASSLVPGLGVNYEQYF.

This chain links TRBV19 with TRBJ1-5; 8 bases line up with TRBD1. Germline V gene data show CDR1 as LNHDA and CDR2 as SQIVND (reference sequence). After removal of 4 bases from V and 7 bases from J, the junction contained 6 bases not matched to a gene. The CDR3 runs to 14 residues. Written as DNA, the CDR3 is TGTGCCAGTAGTAGTGACAGGGGACGGCAGCCCCAGCATTTT. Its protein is CASSSDRGRQPQHF.

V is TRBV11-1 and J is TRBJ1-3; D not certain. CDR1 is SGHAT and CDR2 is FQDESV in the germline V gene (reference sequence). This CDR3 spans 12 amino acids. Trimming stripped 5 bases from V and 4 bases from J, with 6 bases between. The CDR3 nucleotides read TGTGCCAGCAGCCACTCCGGAAACACCATATATTTT. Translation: CASSHSGNTIYF.

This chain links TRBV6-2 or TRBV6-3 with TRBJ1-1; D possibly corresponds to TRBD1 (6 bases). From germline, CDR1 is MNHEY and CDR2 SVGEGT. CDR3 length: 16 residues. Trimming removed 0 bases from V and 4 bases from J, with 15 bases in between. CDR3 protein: CASSYSTGQGGTEAFF. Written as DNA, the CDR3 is TGTGCCAGCAGTTACTCGACAGGCCAGGGCGGCACTGAAGCTTTCTTT.

In DNA form, the CDR3 reads TGCGCCAGCAGCCCTGACCTTTTCAGCGGGAGGGCCAGTGAGCAGTTCTTC. Protein: CASSPDLFSGRASEQFF. This sequence joins TRBV4-3 and TRBJ2-1; the match to TRBD2 covers 10 bases. The germline V gene has CDR1 LGHNA and CDR2 YSLEER. Losses at the gene ends were 4 bases for V and 9 bases for J; bases not matched to a gene: 15. CDR3 size: 17 residues.

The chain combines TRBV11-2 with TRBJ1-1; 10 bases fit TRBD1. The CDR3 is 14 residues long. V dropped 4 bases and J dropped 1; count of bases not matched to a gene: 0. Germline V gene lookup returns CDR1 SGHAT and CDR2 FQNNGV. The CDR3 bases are TGTGCCAGCAGCTGGGACAGGGGGAACACTGAAGCTTTCTTT. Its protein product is CASSWDRGNTEAFF.

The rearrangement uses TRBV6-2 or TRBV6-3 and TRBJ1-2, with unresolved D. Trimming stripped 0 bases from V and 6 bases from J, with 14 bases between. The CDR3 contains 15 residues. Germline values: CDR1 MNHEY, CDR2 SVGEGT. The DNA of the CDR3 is TGTGCCAGCAGTTACTCGATTTCACCGGAAGATGGCTACACCTTC. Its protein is CASSYSISPEDGYTF.

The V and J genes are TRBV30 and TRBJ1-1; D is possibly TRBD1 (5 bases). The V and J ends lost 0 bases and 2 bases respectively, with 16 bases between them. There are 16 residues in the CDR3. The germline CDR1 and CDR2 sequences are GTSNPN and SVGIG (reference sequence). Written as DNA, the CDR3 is TGTGCCTGGAGTGTAGAAGTGGCGGGACCTAACACTGAAGCTTTCTTT. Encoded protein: CAWSVEVAGPNTEAFF.

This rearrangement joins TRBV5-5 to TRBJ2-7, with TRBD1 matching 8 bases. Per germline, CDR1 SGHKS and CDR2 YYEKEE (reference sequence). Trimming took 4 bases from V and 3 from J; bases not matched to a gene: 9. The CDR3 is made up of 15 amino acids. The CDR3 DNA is TGTGCCAGCAGCACAACCGGGACAGGTGTCTACGAGCAGTACTTC. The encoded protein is CASSTTGTGVYEQYF.

The CDR3 reads CASSPDRGNEKLFF. DNA for the CDR3: TGTGCCAGCTCACCGGACCGGGGTAATGAAAAACTGTTTTTT. The rearrangement joins TRBV18 to TRBJ1-4; no clear D. The CDR3 consists of 14 residues. V dropped 3 bases and J dropped 4 bases, with 9 bases sitting between them. Germline lookup yields CDR1 KGHSH and CDR2 LQKENI.

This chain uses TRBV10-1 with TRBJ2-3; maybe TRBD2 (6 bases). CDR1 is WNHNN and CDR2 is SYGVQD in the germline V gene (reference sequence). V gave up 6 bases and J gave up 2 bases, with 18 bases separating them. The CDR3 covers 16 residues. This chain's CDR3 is CASSRGLLKTTDTQYF. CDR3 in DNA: TGCGCCAGCAGCCGAGGACTACTAAAGACCACAGATACGCAGTATTTT.

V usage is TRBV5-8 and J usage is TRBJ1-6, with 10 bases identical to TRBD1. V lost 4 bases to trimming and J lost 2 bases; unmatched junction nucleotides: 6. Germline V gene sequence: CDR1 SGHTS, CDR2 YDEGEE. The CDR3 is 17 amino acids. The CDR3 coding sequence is TGTGCCAGCAGCACAACCGGGACAGGGGCCTATAATTCACCCCTCCACTTT. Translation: CASSTTGTGAYNSPLHF. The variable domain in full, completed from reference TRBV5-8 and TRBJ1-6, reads EAGVTQSPTHLIKTRGQQATLRCSPISGHTSVYWYQQALGLGLQFLLWYDEGEERNRGNFPPRFSGRQFPNYSSELNVNALELEDSALYLCASSTTGTGAYNSPLHFGNGTRLTVT.

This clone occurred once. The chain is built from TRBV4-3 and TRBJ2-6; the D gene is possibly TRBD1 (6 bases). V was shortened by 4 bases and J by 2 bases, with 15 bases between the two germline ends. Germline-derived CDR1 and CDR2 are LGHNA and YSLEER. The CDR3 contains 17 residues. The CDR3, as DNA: TGCGCCAGCAGCCCACCGACAGGTACCCCTGGGGCCAACGTCCTGACTTTC. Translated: CASSPPTGTPGANVLTF.

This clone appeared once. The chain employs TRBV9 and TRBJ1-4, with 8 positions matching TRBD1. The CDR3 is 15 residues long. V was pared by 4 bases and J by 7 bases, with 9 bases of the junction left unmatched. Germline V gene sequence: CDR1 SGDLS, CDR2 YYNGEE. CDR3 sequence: CASSTQGARGEKLFF. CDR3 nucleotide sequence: TGTGCCAGCAGCACCCAGGGGGCGCGTGGTGAAAAACTGTTTTTT.

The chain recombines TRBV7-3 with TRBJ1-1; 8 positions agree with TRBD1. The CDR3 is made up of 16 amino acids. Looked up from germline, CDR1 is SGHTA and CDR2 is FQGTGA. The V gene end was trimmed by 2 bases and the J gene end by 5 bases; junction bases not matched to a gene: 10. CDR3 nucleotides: TGTGCCAGCAGCTTACTCGGGGGACAGGCAGGGACTGAAGCTTTCTTT. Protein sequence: CASSLLGGQAGTEAFF. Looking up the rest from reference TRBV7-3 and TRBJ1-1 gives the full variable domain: GAGVSQTPSNKVTEKGKYVELRCDPISGHTALYWYRQSLGQGPEFLIYFQGTGAADDSGLPNDRFFAVRPEGSVSTLKIQRTERGDSAVYLCASSLLGGQAGTEAFFGQGTRLTVV.

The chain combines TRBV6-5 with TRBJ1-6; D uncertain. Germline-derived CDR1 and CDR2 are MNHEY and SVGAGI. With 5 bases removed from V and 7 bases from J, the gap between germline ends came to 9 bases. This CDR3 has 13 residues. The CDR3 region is CASSNELNSPLHF. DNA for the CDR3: TGTGCCAGCAGTAATGAACTGAATTCACCCCTCCACTTT.

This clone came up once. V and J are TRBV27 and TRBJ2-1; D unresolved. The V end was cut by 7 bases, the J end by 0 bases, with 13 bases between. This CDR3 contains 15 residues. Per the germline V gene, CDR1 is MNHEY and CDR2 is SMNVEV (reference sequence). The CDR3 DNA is TGTGCCAGCAAACCCCGTCTGAGCTCCTACAATGAGCAGTTCTTC. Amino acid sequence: CASKPRLSSYNEQFF.

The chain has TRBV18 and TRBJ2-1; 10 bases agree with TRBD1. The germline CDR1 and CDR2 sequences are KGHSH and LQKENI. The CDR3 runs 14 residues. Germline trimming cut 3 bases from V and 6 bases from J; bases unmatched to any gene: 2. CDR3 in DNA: TGTGCCAGCTCACCCCGGACAGGGGGCAATGAGCAGTTCTTC. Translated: CASSPRTGGNEQFF.

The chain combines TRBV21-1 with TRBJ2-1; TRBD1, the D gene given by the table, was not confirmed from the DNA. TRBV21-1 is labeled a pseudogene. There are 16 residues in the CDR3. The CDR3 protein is CASPFRGACSYNEQFF. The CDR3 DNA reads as TGTGCCAGCCCCTTTCGTGGGGCTTGTTCCTACAATGAGCAGTTCTTC.

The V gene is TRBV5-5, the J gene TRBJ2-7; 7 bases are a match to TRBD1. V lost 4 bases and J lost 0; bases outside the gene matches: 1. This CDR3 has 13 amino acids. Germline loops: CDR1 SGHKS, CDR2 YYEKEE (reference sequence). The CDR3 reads CASSRTGSYEQYF. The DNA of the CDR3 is TGTGCCAGCAGCCGGACAGGCTCCTACGAGCAGTACTTC.

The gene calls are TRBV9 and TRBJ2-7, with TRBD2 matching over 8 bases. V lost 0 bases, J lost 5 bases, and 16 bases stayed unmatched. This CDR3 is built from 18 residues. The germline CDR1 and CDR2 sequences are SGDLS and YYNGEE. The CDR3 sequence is CASSVGAGERWGRNEQYF. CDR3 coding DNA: TGTGCCAGCAGCGTAGGAGCGGGAGAAAGGTGGGGGAGGAACGAGCAGTACTTC.

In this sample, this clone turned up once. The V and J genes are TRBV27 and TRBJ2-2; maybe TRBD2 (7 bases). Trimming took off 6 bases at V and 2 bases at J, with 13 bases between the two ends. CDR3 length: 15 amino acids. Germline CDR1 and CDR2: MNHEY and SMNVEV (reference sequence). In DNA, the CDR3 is TGTGCCAGCAGGTTCGCGGGGGCCAACACCGGGGAGCTGTTTTTT. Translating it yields CASRFAGANTGELFF.

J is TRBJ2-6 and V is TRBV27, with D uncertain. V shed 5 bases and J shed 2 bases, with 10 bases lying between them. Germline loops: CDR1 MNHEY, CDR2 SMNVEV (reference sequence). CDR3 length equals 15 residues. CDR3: CASSTTRTGANVLTF. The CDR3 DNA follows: TGTGCCAGCAGTACCACACGCACTGGGGCCAACGTCCTGACTTTC.

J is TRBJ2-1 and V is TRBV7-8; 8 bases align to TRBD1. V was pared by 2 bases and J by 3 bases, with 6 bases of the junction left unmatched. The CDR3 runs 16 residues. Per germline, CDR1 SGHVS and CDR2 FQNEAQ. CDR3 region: CASSLPLGTGYNEQFF. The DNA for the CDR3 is TGTGCCAGCAGCTTACCCCTCGGGACAGGCTACAATGAGCAGTTCTTC.

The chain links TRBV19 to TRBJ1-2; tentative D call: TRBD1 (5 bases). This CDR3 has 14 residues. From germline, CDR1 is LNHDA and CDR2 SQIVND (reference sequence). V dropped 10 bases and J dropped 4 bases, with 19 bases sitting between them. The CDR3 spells CATSRAGVVYGYTF. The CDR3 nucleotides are TGTGCCACCTCCCGAGCGGGGGTCGTCTATGGCTACACCTTC.

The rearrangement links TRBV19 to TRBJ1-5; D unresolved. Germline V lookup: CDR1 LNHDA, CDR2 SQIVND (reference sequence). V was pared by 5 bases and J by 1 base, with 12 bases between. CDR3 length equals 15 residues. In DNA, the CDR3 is TGTGCCAGTAGTTTTCGGACGGGAAGCAATCAGCCCCAGCATTTT. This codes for CASSFRTGSNQPQHF.

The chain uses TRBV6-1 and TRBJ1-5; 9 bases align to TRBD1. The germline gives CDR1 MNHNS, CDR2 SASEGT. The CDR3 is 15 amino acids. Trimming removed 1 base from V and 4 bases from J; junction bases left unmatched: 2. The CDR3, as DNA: TGTGCCAGCAGTGAAGGACAGGGGGTTAATCAGCCCCAGCATTTT. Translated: CASSEGQGVNQPQHF.

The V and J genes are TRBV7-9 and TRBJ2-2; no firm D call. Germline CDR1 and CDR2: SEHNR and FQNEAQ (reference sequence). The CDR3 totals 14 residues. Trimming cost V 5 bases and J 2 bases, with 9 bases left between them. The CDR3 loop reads CASSPSANTGELFF. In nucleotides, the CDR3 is TGTGCCAGCAGCCCCTCGGCTAACACCGGGGAGCTGTTTTTT.